This record concerns one TCR beta chain sequence. Its antigen is still unknown. Germline V CDR1 and CDR2: SGHTA, FQGNSA. The CDR3 is made up of 17 amino acids. Trimming pared 7 bases from V and 3 bases from J, leaving 23 bases between. The data derive from a study of blood T cells in healthy people across ages. Then a second PCR, running roughly 7 to 11 cycles, was carried out with a sample-barcoded 5' primer and a J-beta primer mix. TCRdb independently ran MiXCR on the 5' RACE reads; one entry per CDR3 protein. The data contain fewer than 2 million distinct CDR3 sequences, roughly two fifths of them singletons. Study-wide results and limits: Older age went with lower TCR beta diversity per million T cells, in a roughly linear way.

Donors each provided about 10 milliliters of peripheral blood. The sequence was obtained from a human donor in good health. Sequenced sample: blood. This chain joins TRBV7-2 and TRBJ2-3; D may be TRBD2 (6 bases). This CDR3 reads CASTRGAPGSLTDTQYF. The DNA of the CDR3 is TGTGCCAGCACCCGCGGGGCCCCAGGGAGTCTTACAGATACGCAGTATTTT.